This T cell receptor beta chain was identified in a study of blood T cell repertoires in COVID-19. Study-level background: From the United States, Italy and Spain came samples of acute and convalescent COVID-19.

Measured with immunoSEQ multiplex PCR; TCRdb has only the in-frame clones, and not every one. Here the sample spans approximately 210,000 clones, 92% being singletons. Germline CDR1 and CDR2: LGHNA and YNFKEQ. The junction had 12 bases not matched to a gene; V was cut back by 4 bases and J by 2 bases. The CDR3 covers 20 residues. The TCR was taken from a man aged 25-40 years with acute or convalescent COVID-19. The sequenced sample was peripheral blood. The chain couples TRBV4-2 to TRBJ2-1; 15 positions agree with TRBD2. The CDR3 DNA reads TGTGCCAGCAGCCCCGAAAGATGGGGACTAGCGGGGGGACCCTACAATGAGCAGTTCTTC. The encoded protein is CASSPERWGLAGGPYNEQFF.